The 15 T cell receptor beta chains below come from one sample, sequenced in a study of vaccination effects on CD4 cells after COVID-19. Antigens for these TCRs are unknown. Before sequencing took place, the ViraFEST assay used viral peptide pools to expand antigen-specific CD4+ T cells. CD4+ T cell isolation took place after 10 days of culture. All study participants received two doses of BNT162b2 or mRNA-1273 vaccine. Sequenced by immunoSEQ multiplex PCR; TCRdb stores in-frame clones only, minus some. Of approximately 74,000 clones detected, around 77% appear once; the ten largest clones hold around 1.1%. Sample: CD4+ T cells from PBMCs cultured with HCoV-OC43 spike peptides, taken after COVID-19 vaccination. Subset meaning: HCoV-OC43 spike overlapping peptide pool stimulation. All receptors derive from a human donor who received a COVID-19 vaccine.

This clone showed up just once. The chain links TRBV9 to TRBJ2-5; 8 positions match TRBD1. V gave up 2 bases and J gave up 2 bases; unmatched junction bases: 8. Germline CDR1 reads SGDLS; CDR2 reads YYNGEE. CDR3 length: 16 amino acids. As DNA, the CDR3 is TGTGCCAGCAGCGTCTCCCCGGGACAGGCTCAAGAGACCCAGTACTTC. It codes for CASSVSPGQAQETQYF.

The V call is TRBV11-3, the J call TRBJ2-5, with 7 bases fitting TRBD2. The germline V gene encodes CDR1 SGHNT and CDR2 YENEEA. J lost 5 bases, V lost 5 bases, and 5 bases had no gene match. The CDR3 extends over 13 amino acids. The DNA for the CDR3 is TGTGCCAGCAGCCCCCGGGGAGGGGAGACCCAGTACTTC. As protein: CASSPRGGETQYF.

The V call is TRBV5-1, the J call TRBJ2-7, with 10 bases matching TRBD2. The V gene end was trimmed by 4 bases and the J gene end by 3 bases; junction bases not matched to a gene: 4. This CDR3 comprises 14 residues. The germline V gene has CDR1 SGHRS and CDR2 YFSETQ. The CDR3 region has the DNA TGCGCCAGCAGCAGTGGACTAGCGGTCTACGAGCAGTACGTC. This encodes CASSSGLAVYEQYV.

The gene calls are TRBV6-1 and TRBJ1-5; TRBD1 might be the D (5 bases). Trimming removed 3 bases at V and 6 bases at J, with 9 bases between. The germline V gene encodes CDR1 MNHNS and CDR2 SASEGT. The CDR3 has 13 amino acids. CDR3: CASSDQGRQPQHF. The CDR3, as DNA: TGTGCCAGCAGTGATCAGGGTCGTCAGCCCCAGCATTTT.

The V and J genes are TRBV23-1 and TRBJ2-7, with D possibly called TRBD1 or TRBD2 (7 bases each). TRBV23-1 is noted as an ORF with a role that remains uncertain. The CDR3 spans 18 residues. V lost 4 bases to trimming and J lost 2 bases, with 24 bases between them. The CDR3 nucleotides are TGCGCCAGCAGTCGACCCCCTCAGGTTCAGGGGGGGACCTACGAGCAGTACGTC. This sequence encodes CASSRPPQVQGGTYEQYV.

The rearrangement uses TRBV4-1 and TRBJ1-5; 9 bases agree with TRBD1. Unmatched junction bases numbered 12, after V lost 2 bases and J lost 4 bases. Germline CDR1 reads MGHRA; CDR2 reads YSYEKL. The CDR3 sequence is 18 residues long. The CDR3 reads CASSQHSVGQGMNQPQHF. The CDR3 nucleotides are TGCGCCAGCAGCCAACATTCCGTGGGACAGGGAATGAATCAGCCCCAGCATTTT.

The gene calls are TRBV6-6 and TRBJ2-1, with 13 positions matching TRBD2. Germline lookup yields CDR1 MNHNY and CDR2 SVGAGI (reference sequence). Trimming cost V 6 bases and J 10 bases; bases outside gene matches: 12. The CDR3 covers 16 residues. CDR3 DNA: TGTGCCAGCAGCCGATCACTAGCGGGGGGGTTTTGGGAGCAGTTCTTC. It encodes CASSRSLAGGFWEQFF.

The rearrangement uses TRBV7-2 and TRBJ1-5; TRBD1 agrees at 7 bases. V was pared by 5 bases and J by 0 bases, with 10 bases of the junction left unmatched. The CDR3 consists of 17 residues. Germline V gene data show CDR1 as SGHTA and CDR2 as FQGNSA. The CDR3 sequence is CASSLRGRGDSNQPQHF. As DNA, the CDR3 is TGTGCCAGCAGCCTAAGGGGGCGAGGTGATAGCAATCAGCCCCAGCATTTT.

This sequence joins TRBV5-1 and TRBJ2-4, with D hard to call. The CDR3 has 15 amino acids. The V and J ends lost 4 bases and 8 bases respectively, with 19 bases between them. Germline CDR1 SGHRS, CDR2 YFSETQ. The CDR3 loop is CASSPSDHERDIQYF. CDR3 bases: TGCGCCAGCAGCCCATCGGATCACGAACGGGACATTCAGTACTTC.

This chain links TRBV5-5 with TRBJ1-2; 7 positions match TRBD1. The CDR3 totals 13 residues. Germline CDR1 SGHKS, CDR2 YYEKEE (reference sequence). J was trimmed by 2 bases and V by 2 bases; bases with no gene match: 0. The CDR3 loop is CASSLQGNYGYTF. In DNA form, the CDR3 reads TGTGCCAGCAGCTTACAGGGGAACTATGGCTACACCTTC.

The CDR3 DNA reads as TGTGCCACCAGCGTCGGCGGGGGAGATACGCAGTATTTT. Residues: CATSVGGGDTQYF. The rearrangement joins TRBV15 to TRBJ2-3; the match to TRBD2 covers 7 bases. The germline V gene encodes CDR1 LNHNV and CDR2 YYDKDF (reference sequence). After removal of 5 bases from V and 5 bases from J, the junction contained 4 bases not matched to a gene. The CDR3 extends over 13 amino acids.

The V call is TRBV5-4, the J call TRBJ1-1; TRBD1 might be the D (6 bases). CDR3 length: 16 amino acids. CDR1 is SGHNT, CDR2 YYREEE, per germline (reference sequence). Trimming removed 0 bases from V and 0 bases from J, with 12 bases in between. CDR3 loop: CASSLVVAGVNTEAFF. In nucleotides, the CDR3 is TGTGCCAGCAGCTTGGTAGTCGCAGGGGTGAACACTGAAGCTTTCTTT.

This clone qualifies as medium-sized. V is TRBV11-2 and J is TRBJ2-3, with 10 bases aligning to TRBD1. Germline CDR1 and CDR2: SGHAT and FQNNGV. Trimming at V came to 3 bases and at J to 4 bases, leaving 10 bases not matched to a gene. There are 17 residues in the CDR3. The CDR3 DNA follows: TGTGCCAGCAGCTTGCTATCGGGACAGGGGCCCGCAGATACGCAGTATTTT. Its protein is CASSLLSGQGPADTQYF.

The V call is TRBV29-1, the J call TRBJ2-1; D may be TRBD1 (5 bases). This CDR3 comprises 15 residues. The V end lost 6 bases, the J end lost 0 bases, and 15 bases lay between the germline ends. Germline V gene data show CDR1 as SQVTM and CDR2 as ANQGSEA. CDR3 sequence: CSVPSPGRSYNEQFF. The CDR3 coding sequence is TGCAGCGTCCCGAGCCCAGGGCGCTCCTACAATGAGCAGTTCTTC.

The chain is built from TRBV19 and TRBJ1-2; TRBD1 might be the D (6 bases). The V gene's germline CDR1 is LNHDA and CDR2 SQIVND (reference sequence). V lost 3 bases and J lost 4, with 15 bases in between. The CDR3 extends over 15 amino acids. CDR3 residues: CASSITRGALYGYTF. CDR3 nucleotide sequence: TGTGCCAGTAGTATTACCAGGGGCGCCCTCTATGGCTACACCTTC.